This T cell receptor (beta chain) was identified during a study of blood T cell repertoires in COVID-19. Across the whole study: Sample material is recorded as cDNA or gDNA derived from T cells, B-cell-depleted T cells, or PBMCs.

Germline CDR1 is SGDLS and CDR2 is YYNGEE. The CDR3 loop spans 13 amino acids. V was clipped by 4 bases and J by 3 bases, with 8 bases between them. Source study methods: Estimated nucleated cell counts came from reference gene primer amplification. The repertoire was sequenced with immunoSEQ multiplex PCR; TCRdb's copy has only in-frame clones and lacks some. The V and J calls and clone size come from that table; D and trimming were worked out from the DNA. The table has approximately 380,000 clones, around 90% seen once. Cohorts were assigned according to the clinical history that participants reported.

The specimen was PBMCs or T cells enriched from blood (not recorded which). The sequence derives from a woman between 18 and 29 years old who had recovered from COVID-19. This sequence joins TRBV9 and TRBJ1-5; D gene ambiguous. The CDR3 sequence is CASSLGSNQPQHF. CDR3 bases: TGTGCCAGCAGCCTCGGGTCCAATCAGCCCCAGCATTTT. Filled out from reference TRBV9 and TRBJ1-5, the complete variable domain reads DSGVTQTPKHLITATGQRVTLRCSPRSGDLSVYWYQQSLDQGLQFLIQYYNGEERAKGNILERFSAQQFPDLHSELNLSSLELGDSALYFCASSLGSNQPQHFGDGTRLSIL.